These 15 T cell receptor beta chains were sequenced from one sample in a study of blood T cell repertoires in COVID-19. The method was immunoSEQ multiplex PCR; TCRdb's version includes in-frame clones alone and lacks a portion of them. The sample yields around 270,000 clones, roughly 88% seen once. The source material was peripheral blood. The receptors derive from a human donor with COVID-19, enrolled during active disease. The donor label of this sample is uncertain.

This chain links TRBV18 with TRBJ1-5; D remains ambiguous. Germline values: CDR1 KGHSH, CDR2 LQKENI. The CDR3 consists of 13 residues. The V end lost 4 bases, the J end lost 7 bases, and 11 bases lay between the germline ends. The chain's CDR3 is CASSLNSEQPQHF. The CDR3 DNA reads as TGTGCCAGCTCACTCAACTCTGAGCAGCCCCAGCATTTT.

The V gene is TRBV27, the J gene TRBJ2-3, with 8 bases fitting TRBD2. V shed 7 bases, J shed 4 bases, and the junction held 16 bases outside the gene matches. CDR3 length equals 17 residues. Germline CDR1 MNHEY, CDR2 SMNVEV (reference sequence). CDR3 region: CASTSGRGLGLPDTQYF. CDR3 DNA sequence: TGTGCCAGCACCTCAGGACGGGGACTAGGCCTCCCAGATACGCAGTATTTT.

The chain uses TRBV7-2 and TRBJ1-1, with TRBD1 as a possible D gene (6 bases). The V gene lost 4 bases and the J gene lost 6 bases, with 12 bases spanning the gap. The CDR3 covers 13 residues. In germline, CDR1 is SGHTA, CDR2 FQGNSA. In nucleotides, the CDR3 is TGTGCCAGCAGCTCCGATAGACAGGCTGAAGCTTTCTTT. It yields the protein CASSSDRQAEAFF.

V usage is TRBV30 and J usage is TRBJ1-5; D is uncertain. This CDR3 is 11 amino acids long. V was trimmed by 0 bases and J by 9 bases, leaving 6 bases between them. CDR1 and CDR2 from the germline V gene are GTSNPN and SVGIG (reference sequence). CDR3 nucleotides: TGTGCCTGGAGTGTATCGGGGCCCCAGCATTTT. Translation: CAWSVSGPQHF.

This clone was seen once. The CDR3 reads CASSRTGDTEAFF. DNA for the CDR3: TGCGCCAGCAGTCGGACAGGGGACACTGAAGCTTTCTTT. This sequence joins TRBV10-2 and TRBJ1-1, with 9 bases lining up with TRBD1. This CDR3 is built from 13 residues. Trimming removed 5 bases from V and 3 bases from J; junction bases left unmatched: 1. Germline V gene lookup returns CDR1 WSHSY and CDR2 SAAADI.

The V call is TRBV9, the J call TRBJ1-6, with D possibly being TRBD1 (5 bases). The CDR3 extends over 15 amino acids. V was shortened by 3 bases and J by 6 bases, with 13 bases between the two germline ends. CDR1 is SGDLS and CDR2 is YYNGEE in the germline V gene. CDR3 region: CASSGQGALNSPLHF. DNA of the CDR3: TGTGCCAGCAGCGGGCAGGGCGCGCTTAATTCACCCCTCCACTTT.

J is TRBJ1-2 and V is TRBV5-6, with D hard to call. Germline V gene lookup returns CDR1 SGHDT and CDR2 YYEEEE. CDR3 length: 15 amino acids. The V and J ends lost 4 bases and 7 bases respectively, with 20 bases between them. The CDR3, as DNA: TGTGCCAGCAGCCTGCTAGAGTGGAAGGTTGGTGGCTACACCTTC. Residues: CASSLLEWKVGGYTF.

The gene calls are TRBV28 and TRBJ2-1; tentative D call: TRBD1 (5 bases). The V gene lost 5 bases and the J gene lost 5 bases, with 7 bases spanning the gap. Germline loops: CDR1 MDHEN, CDR2 SYDVKM. CDR3 length: 12 residues. This chain's CDR3 is CASSRQNNEQFF. CDR3 coding DNA: TGTGCCAGCAGTCGACAGAACAATGAGCAGTTCTTC.

This chain connects TRBV29-1 to TRBJ1-1; 11 bases are shared with TRBD1. The CDR3 has 12 amino acids. Trimming at V came to 7 bases and at J to 7 bases, leaving 5 bases not matched to a gene. The germline gives CDR1 SQVTM, CDR2 ANQGSEA. The CDR3 DNA reads as TGCAGCGCAGGACAGGGGGCTAATGAAGCTTTCTTT. Amino acids: CSAGQGANEAFF.

This chain connects TRBV7-2 to TRBJ1-2; TRBD1 is a possible D gene (6 bases). This CDR3 has 13 residues. From germline, CDR1 is SGHTA and CDR2 FQGNSA. The V and J ends lost 3 bases and 8 bases respectively, with 13 bases between them. CDR3 protein: CASSFQGFGGYTF. The CDR3, as DNA: TGTGCCAGCAGCTTTCAGGGGTTCGGCGGCTACACCTTC.

The chain uses TRBV30 and TRBJ2-7; TRBD1 is a possible D gene (5 bases). Germline V gene lookup returns CDR1 GTSNPN and CDR2 SVGIG (reference sequence). V gave up 0 bases and J gave up 5 bases, with 8 bases separating them. This CDR3 is 12 amino acids long. CDR3 residues: CAWSVQENEQYF. CDR3 bases: TGTGCCTGGAGTGTACAGGAGAACGAGCAGTACTTC. The complete variable domain, with remaining parts taken from reference TRBV30 and TRBJ2-7, reads SQTIHQWPATLVQPVGSPLSLECTVEGTSNPNLYWYRQAAGRGLQLLFYSVGIGQISSEVPQNLSASRPQDRQFILSSKKLLLSDSGFYLCAWSVQENEQYFGPGTRLTVT.

The rearrangement joins TRBV6-5 to TRBJ1-4; possibly TRBD1 for D (6 bases). The V gene lost 2 bases and the J gene lost 3 bases, with 13 bases spanning the gap. The CDR3 is 16 residues long. Germline-derived CDR1 and CDR2 are MNHEY and SVGAGI. CDR3 loop: CASSYADQGSNEKLFF. In nucleotides, the CDR3 is TGTGCCAGCAGTTACGCAGATCAGGGGTCTAATGAAAAACTGTTTTTT.

The count of this clone is one. The chain links TRBV3-1 (or the pseudogene TRBV3-2) to TRBJ2-6, with a possible D match to TRBD2 (6 bases). The CDR3 consists of 19 residues. V lost 4 bases, J lost 0 bases, and 19 bases lay in between. Germline V CDR1 and CDR2: LGHDT, YNNKEL (reference sequence). This CDR3 is CASSPPPGLPPSGANVLTF. In DNA form, the CDR3 reads TGTGCCAGCAGCCCCCCCCCGGGACTCCCCCCCTCTGGGGCCAACGTCCTGACTTTC.

The chain joins TRBV5-1 to TRBJ2-2, with D unresolved. The CDR3 runs to 15 residues. CDR1 and CDR2 from the germline V gene are SGHRS and YFSETQ. Trimming stripped 2 bases from V and 1 base from J, with 9 bases between. The CDR3 DNA reads TGCGCCAGCAGCTTTTTCGCGGAGAACACCGGGGAGCTGTTTTTT. Encoded protein: CASSFFAENTGELFF.

The rearrangement links TRBV5-1 to TRBJ1-1, with 11 bases fitting TRBD1. The CDR3 has 18 amino acids. Germline V gene lookup returns CDR1 SGHRS and CDR2 YFSETQ. V was clipped by 4 bases and J by 1 base; unmatched bases: 12. The CDR3 bases are TGCGCCAGCAGCCCGTCCAGGACAGGGGGCGATGGGAACACTGAAGCTTTCTTT. Translation gives CASSPSRTGGDGNTEAFF.